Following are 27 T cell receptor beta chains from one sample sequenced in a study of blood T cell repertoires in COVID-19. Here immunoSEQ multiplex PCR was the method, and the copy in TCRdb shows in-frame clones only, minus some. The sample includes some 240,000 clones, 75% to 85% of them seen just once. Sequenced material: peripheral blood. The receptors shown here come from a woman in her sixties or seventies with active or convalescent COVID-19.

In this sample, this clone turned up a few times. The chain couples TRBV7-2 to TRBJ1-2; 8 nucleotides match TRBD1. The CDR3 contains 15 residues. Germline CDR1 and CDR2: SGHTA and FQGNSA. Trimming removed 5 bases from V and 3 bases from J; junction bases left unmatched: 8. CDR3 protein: CASSITGGGDYGYTF. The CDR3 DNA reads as TGTGCCAGCAGCATAACAGGGGGAGGGGACTATGGCTACACCTTC.

The CDR3 DNA reads as TGTGCCAGCAGCGTAGGGGTACAGGGGGCCGATGAGCAGTTCTTC. Amino acid sequence: CASSVGVQGADEQFF. The V call is TRBV9, the J call TRBJ2-1; TRBD1 matches at 9 bases. Looked up from germline, CDR1 is SGDLS and CDR2 is YYNGEE. The CDR3 sequence is 15 residues long. The trim removed 0 bases at V and 8 bases at J, leaving 6 bases unmatched.

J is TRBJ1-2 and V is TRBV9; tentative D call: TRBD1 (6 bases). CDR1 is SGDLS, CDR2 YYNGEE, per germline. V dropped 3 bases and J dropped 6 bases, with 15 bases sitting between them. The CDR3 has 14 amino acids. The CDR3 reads CASSGNTYRDGYTF. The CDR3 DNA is TGTGCCAGCAGCGGGAATACGTACAGGGATGGCTACACCTTC.

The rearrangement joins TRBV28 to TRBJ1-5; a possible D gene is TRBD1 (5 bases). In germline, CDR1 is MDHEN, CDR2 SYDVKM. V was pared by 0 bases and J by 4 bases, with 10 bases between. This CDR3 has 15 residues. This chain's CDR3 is CASSLWTVQNQPQHF. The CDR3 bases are TGTGCCAGCAGTTTATGGACAGTCCAGAATCAGCCCCAGCATTTT.

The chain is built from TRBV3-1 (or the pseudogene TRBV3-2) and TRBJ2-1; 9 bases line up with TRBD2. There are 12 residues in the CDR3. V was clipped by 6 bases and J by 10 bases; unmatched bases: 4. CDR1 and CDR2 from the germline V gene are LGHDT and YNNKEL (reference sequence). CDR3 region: CASRGTSGEQFF. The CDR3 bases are TGTGCCAGCAGGGGAACTAGCGGGGAGCAGTTCTTC.

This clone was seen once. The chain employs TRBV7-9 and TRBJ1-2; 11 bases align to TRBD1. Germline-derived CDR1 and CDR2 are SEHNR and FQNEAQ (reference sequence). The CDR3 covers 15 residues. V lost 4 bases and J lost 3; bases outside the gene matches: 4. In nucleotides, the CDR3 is TGTGCCAGCAGCTCTCCGGGACAGGGGGACTATGGCTACACCTTC. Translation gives CASSSPGQGDYGYTF.

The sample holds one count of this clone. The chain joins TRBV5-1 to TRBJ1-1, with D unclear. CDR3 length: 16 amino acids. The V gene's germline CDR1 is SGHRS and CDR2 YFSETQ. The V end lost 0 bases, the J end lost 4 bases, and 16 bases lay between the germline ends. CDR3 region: CASSLGGYNVPTEAFF. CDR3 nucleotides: TGCGCCAGCAGCTTGGGAGGGTACAACGTTCCCACTGAAGCTTTCTTT.

As DNA, the CDR3 is TGTGCCAGCAGCTCCGGACTAGCCACAGATACGCAGTATTTT. Its translation is CASSSGLATDTQYF. J is TRBJ2-3 and V is TRBV7-2, with 8 bases identical to TRBD2. Germline V CDR1 and CDR2: SGHTA, FQGNSA. There are 14 residues in the CDR3. The V segment lost 4 bases and the J segment 2 bases; nucleotides outside the gene matches: 2.

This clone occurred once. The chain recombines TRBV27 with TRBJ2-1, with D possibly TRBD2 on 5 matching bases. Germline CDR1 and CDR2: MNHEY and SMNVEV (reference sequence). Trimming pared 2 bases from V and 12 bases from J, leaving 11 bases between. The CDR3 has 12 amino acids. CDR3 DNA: TGTGCCAGCAGTTTACCCGCGGGTGTGCAGTTCTTC. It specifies CASSLPAGVQFF.

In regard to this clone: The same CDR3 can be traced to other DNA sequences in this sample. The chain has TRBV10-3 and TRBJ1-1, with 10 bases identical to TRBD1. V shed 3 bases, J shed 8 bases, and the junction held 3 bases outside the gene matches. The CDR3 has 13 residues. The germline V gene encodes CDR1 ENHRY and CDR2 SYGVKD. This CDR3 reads CAISEGQGGEAFF. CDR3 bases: TGTGCCATCAGTGAAGGACAGGGGGGAGAAGCTTTCTTT.

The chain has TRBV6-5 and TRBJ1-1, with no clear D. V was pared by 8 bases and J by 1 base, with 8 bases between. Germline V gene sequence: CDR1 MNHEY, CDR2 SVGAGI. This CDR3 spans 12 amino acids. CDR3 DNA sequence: TGTGCCAGCTCTGCCAGGAACACTGAAGCTTTCTTT. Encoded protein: CASSARNTEAFF.

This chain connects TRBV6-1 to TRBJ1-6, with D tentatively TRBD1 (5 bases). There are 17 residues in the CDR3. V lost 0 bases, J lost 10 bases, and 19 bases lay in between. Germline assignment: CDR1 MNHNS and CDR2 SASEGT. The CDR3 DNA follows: TGTGCCAGCAGTGAAGCGCTTCCGGGAGGCGGGGGATCACCCCTCCACTTT. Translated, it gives CASSEALPGGGGSPLHF.

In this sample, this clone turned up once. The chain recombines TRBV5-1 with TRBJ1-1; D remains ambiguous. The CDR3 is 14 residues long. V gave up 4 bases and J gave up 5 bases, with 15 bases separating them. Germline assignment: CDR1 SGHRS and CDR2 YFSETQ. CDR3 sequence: CASSPQPRRTEAFF. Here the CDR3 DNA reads TGCGCCAGCAGCCCGCAGCCGAGGCGAACTGAAGCTTTCTTT. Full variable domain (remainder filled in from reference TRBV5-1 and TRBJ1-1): KAGVTQTPRYLIKTRGQQVTLSCSPISGHRSVSWYQQTPGQGLQFLFEYFSETQRNKGNFPGRFSGRQFSNSRSEMNVSTLELGDSALYLCASSPQPRRTEAFFGQGTRLTVV.

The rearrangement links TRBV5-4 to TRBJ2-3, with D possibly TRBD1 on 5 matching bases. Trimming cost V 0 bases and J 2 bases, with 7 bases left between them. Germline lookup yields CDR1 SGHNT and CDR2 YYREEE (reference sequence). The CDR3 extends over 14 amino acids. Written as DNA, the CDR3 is TGTGCCAGCAGCTTGGGACAGACCACAGATACGCAGTATTTT. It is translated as CASSLGQTTDTQYF.

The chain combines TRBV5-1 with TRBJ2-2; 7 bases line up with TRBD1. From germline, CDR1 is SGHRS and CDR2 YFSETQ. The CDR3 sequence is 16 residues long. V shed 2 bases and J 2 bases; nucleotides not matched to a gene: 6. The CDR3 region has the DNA TGCGCCAGCAGCTTTTCGACAGGGTCAAACACCGGGGAGCTGTTTTTT. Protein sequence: CASSFSTGSNTGELFF.

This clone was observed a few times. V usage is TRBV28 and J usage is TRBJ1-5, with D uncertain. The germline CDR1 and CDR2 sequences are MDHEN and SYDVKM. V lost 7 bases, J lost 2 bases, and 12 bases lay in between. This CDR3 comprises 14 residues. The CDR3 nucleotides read TGTGCCAGCAACGATCCGGGTCGCAATCAGCCCCAGCATTTT. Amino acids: CASNDPGRNQPQHF. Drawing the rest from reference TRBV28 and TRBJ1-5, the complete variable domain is DVKVTQSSRYLVKRTGEKVFLECVQDMDHENMFWYRQDPGLGLRLIYFSYDVKMKEKGDIPEGYSVSREKKERFSLILESASTNQTSMYLCASNDPGRNQPQHFGDGTRLSIL.

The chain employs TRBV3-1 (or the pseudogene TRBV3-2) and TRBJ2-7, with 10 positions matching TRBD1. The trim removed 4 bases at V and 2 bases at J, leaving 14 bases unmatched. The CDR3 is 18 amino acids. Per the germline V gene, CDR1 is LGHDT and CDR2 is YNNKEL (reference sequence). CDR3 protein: CASSRTTPGQGGAYEQYF. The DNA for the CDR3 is TGTGCCAGCAGCCGAACGACCCCCGGACAGGGGGGGGCCTACGAGCAGTACTTC.

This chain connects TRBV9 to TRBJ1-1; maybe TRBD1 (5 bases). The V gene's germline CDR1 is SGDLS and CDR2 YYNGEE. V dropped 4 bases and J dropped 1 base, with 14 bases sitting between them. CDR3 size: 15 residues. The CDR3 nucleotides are TGTGCCAGCAGCCCCCTGGGTAGGGGGAACACTGAAGCTTTCTTT. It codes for CASSPLGRGNTEAFF.

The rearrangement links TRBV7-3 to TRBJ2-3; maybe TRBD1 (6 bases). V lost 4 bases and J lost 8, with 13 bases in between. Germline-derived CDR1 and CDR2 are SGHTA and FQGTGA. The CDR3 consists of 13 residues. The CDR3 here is CASSWRIGGTQYF. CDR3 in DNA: TGTGCCAGCAGCTGGAGGATAGGGGGTACGCAGTATTTT.

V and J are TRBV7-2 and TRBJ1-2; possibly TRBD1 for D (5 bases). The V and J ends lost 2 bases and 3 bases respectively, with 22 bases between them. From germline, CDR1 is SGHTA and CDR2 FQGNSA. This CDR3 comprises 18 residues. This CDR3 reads CASSLRDSRAGSHYGYTF. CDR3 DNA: TGTGCCAGCAGCTTAAGGGATAGTCGCGCAGGGTCCCACTATGGCTACACCTTC.

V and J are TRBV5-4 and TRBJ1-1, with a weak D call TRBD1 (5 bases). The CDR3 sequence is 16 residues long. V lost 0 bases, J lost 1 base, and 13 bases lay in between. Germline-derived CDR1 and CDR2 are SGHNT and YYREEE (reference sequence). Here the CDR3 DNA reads TGTGCCAGCAGCTTGGTAGGTTCCGACAGGAACACTGAAGCTTTCTTT. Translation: CASSLVGSDRNTEAFF.

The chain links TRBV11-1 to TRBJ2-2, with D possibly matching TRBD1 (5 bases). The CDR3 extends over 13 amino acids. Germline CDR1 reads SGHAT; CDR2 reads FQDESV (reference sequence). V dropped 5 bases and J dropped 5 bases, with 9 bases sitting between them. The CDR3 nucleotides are TGTGCCAGCAGCGCCTCAGGGACCGGGGAGCTGTTTTTT. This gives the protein CASSASGTGELFF.

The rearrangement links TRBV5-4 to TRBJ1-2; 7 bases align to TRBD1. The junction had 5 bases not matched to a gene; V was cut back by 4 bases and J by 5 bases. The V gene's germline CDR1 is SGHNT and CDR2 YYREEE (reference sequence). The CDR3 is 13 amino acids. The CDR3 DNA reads TGTGCCAGCAGCGTTGACAGGGAATATGGCTACACCTTC. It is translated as CASSVDREYGYTF.

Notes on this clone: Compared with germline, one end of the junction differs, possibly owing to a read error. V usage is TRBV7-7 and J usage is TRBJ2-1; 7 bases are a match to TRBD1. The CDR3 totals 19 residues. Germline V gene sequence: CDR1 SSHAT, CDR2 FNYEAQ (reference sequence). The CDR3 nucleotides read TGTGCTAGCAGCCGCCACGTATCCCGGGACAGCGACTCCTACAATGAGCAGTTCTTC. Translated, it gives CASSRHVSRDSDSYNEQFF.

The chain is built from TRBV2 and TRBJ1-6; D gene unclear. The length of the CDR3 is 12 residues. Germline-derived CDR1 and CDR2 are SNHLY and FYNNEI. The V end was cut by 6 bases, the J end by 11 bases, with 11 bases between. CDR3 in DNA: TGTGCCAGCAGACGGGAGTTGACACCCCTCCACTTT. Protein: CASRRELTPLHF.

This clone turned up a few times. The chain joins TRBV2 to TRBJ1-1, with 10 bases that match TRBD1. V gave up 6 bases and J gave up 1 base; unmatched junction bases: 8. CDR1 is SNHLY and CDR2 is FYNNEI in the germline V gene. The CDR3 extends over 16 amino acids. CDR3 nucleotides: TGTGCCAGCAGCCAGGACAGGGGGGTAAGGAACACTGAAGCTTTCTTT. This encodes CASSQDRGVRNTEAFF. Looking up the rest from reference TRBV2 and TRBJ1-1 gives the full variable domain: EPEVTQTPSHQVTQMGQEVILRCVPISNHLYFYWYRQILGQKVEFLVSFYNNEISEKSEIFDDQFSVERPDGSNFTLKIRSTKLEDSAMYFCASSQDRGVRNTEAFFGQGTRLTVV.

This CDR3 is CASSDRPGQGVYEQYF. CDR3 sequence (DNA): TGTGCCAGCAGTGATCGACCGGGACAGGGGGTTTACGAGCAGTACTTC. The chain carries TRBV6-1 and TRBJ2-7; 11 positions agree with TRBD1. Per germline, CDR1 MNHNS and CDR2 SASEGT. The CDR3 has 16 amino acids. V lost 3 bases, J lost 4 bases, and 8 bases stayed unmatched.